Following are 19 T cell receptor beta chains from one sample sequenced in a study of cytomegalovirus exposure and HLA in healthy donors. It was with 60 Vbeta and 13 Jbeta primers that the PCR ran. Data came from immunoSEQ multiplex PCR; TCRdb stores just in-frame clones and leaves some out. Here the sample spans over 110,000 clones, around 83% being singletons. Sequenced input: PBMCs. These receptors were obtained from a male donor in good health and CMV-seropositive.

The chain employs TRBV5-4 and TRBJ2-7; 8 nucleotides match TRBD1. Germline values: CDR1 SGHNT, CDR2 YYREEE (reference sequence). The CDR3 loop spans 15 amino acids. Trimming cost V 3 bases and J 3 bases; bases outside gene matches: 8. The CDR3 DNA is TGTGCCAGCAGCTCCAGGACAGGGAGGTTCTACGAGCAGTACTTC. Its translation is CASSSRTGRFYEQYF.

The genes are TRBV19 and TRBJ1-5; possibly TRBD1 for D (6 bases). The V gene's germline CDR1 is LNHDA and CDR2 SQIVND (reference sequence). The CDR3 is 16 residues long. Trimming shortened V by 5 bases and J by 1 base, and 15 bases separated the two germline ends. The CDR3 reads CASSLQGLGSNQPQHF. The CDR3 DNA reads TGTGCCAGTAGTTTGCAGGGGCTAGGAAGCAATCAGCCCCAGCATTTT.

This chain joins TRBV4-1 and TRBJ2-5, with 7 bases fitting TRBD1. Germline CDR1 MGHRA, CDR2 YSYEKL. V was pared by 4 bases and J by 1 base, with 0 bases of the junction left unmatched. The CDR3 covers 13 residues. The CDR3 DNA follows: TGCGCCAGCAGCCGGGACAGCCAAGAGACCCAGTACTTC. Residues: CASSRDSQETQYF.

The chain employs TRBV4-1 and TRBJ1-4, with D possibly being TRBD1 (6 bases). The CDR3 has 13 amino acids. The ends were cut back, 3 bases at V and 8 bases at J, with 10 bases in the middle. The germline gives CDR1 MGHRA, CDR2 YSYEKL. In nucleotides, the CDR3 is TGCGCCAGCAGCCAGACCAGGGGCGAAAAACTGTTTTTT. Translation: CASSQTRGEKLFF.

A remark on this clone: A read error may account for a junction end that differs from germline. The chain combines TRBV29-1 with TRBJ1-2; tentatively, D is TRBD1 (5 bases). This CDR3 comprises 12 residues. Looked up from germline, CDR1 is SQVTM and CDR2 is ANQGSEA. CDR3 amino acids: CSVEDLGAGYPF. The DNA for the CDR3 is TGCAGCGTTGAAGATCTAGGGGCTGGCTACCCCTTC.

This clone was seen only a few times. At one boundary the junction diverges from the germline segment, which might be a read error. This chain joins TRBV7-9 and TRBJ2-3, with unresolved D. Germline V lookup: CDR1 SEHNR, CDR2 FQNEAQ (reference sequence). There are 12 residues in the CDR3. The CDR3 coding sequence is TGTTCCAGCAGCTCCCACACAGATACGCAGTATTTT. As protein: CSSSSHTDTQYF.

This chain uses TRBV7-2 with TRBJ2-7, with 10 bases aligning to TRBD2. The CDR3 length is 14 residues. Trimming cost V 5 bases and J 3 bases; bases outside gene matches: 4. Germline-derived CDR1 and CDR2 are SGHTA and FQGNSA. The CDR3 DNA reads as TGTGCCAGCAGCAGATCTAGCGGGGGCTACGAGCAGTACTTC. Amino acid sequence: CASSRSSGGYEQYF.

The chain recombines TRBV9 with TRBJ2-1; 15 bases match TRBD2. Per the germline V gene, CDR1 is SGDLS and CDR2 is YYNGEE. The CDR3 contains 23 residues. After removal of 4 bases from V and 2 bases from J, the junction contained 22 bases not matched to a gene. The CDR3 protein is CASSSPRGGPGLAGGSTYNEQFF. CDR3 coding DNA: TGTGCCAGCAGCTCCCCCAGAGGGGGCCCGGGACTAGCGGGGGGCAGTACCTACAATGAGCAGTTCTTC.

The V call is TRBV18, the J call TRBJ1-1, with 8 bases identical to TRBD1. CDR1 is KGHSH, CDR2 LQKENI, per germline. V dropped 4 bases and J dropped 3; count of bases not matched to a gene: 13. This CDR3 spans 17 amino acids. The CDR3, as DNA: TGTGCCAGCTCACAATCAGACAGGGGCCACGGTTACACTGAAGCTTTCTTT. Protein sequence: CASSQSDRGHGYTEAFF. Supplemented by reference TRBV18 and TRBJ1-1, the full variable domain reads NAGVMQNPRHLVRRRGQEARLRCSPMKGHSHVYWYRQLPEEGLKFMVYLQKENIIDESGMPKERFSAEFPKEGPSILRIQQVVRGDSAAYFCASSQSDRGHGYTEAFFGQGTRLTVV.

V and J are TRBV2 and TRBJ2-7; 7 nucleotides match TRBD2. Unmatched junction bases numbered 5, after V lost 1 base and J lost 2 bases. Germline CDR1 reads SNHLY; CDR2 reads FYNNEI. The CDR3 contains 15 residues. For the CDR3, the DNA is TGTGCCAGCAGTGAAGGGGGCGGGGGTACCTACGAGCAGTACTTC. It encodes CASSEGGGGTYEQYF.

The sample holds a few counts of this clone. The chain joins TRBV29-1 to TRBJ1-2; unclear D gene. This CDR3 region has 13 residues. Germline CDR1 is SQVTM and CDR2 is ANQGSEA. The V end lost 3 bases, the J end lost 0 bases, and 8 bases lay between the germline ends. CDR3 amino acids: CSVDTETNYGYTF. DNA for the CDR3: TGCAGCGTTGATACAGAAACTAACTATGGCTACACCTTC.

V usage is TRBV6-1 and J usage is TRBJ2-1; D may be TRBD2 (6 bases). This CDR3 has 16 amino acids. The V gene lost 0 bases and the J gene lost 2 bases, with 11 bases spanning the gap. The germline V gene encodes CDR1 MNHNS and CDR2 SASEGT. The DNA of the CDR3 is TGTGCCAGCAGTGAAGCGCGCGGGGTAACCTACAATGAGCAGTTCTTC. Encoded protein: CASSEARGVTYNEQFF.

The V and J genes are TRBV19 and TRBJ2-7, with 9 bases identical to TRBD1. Germline V gives CDR1 LNHDA, CDR2 SQIVND (reference sequence). The length of the CDR3 is 15 residues. Trimming took 5 bases from V and 2 from J; bases not matched to a gene: 7. Here the CDR3 reads CASSSGTGFPYEQYF. CDR3 nucleotide sequence: TGTGCCAGTAGTTCCGGGACAGGGTTTCCCTACGAGCAGTACTTC. Full variable domain (remainder filled in from reference TRBV19 and TRBJ2-7): DGGITQSPKYLFRKEGQNVTLSCEQNLNHDAMYWYRQDPGQGLRLIYYSQIVNDFQKGDIAEGYSVSREKKESFPLTVTSAQKNPTAFYLCASSSGTGFPYEQYFGPGTRLTVT.

The V call is TRBV7-2, the J call TRBJ2-2, with D unresolved. Germline CDR1 reads SGHTA; CDR2 reads FQGNSA. The CDR3 consists of 11 residues. Trimming took 9 bases from V and 4 from J, leaving 6 bases between them. This chain's CDR3 is CARRVTGELFF. CDR3 DNA sequence: TGTGCCAGACGGGTCACCGGGGAGCTGTTTTTT.

This chain uses TRBV19 with TRBJ1-1, with TRBD1 identical over 8 bases. With 9 bases clipped from V and 2 bases from J, the junction kept 11 bases outside the gene matches. The germline V gene has CDR1 LNHDA and CDR2 SQIVND (reference sequence). The CDR3 runs 15 residues. The CDR3 region is CASTIGAGGNTEAFF. CDR3 in DNA: TGTGCCAGCACTATCGGGGCAGGGGGCAACACTGAAGCTTTCTTT.

The rearrangement joins TRBV18 to TRBJ2-6, with TRBD1 as a possible D gene (5 bases). V gave up 4 bases and J gave up 1 base, with 14 bases separating them. The CDR3 contains 17 residues. Germline CDR1 is KGHSH and CDR2 is LQKENI. The CDR3 DNA follows: TGTGCCAGCTCACTATTCGAGCCAGGGTCTGGGGCCAACGTCCTGACTTTC. Its protein product is CASSLFEPGSGANVLTF.

This clone was found once. The chain couples TRBV5-1 to TRBJ2-3; TRBD2 matches at 13 bases. The germline CDR1 and CDR2 sequences are SGHRS and YFSETQ. CDR3 length equals 16 residues. The V gene end was trimmed by 4 bases and the J gene end by 2 bases; junction bases not matched to a gene: 4. The CDR3 nucleotides are TGCGCCAGCAGCCAAGGACTAGCGGGGGACACAGATACGCAGTATTTT. It yields the protein CASSQGLAGDTDTQYF. The full variable domain, with the rest looked up from reference TRBV5-1 and TRBJ2-3, is KAGVTQTPRYLIKTRGQQVTLSCSPISGHRSVSWYQQTPGQGLQFLFEYFSETQRNKGNFPGRFSGRQFSNSRSEMNVSTLELGDSALYLCASSQGLAGDTDTQYFGPGTRLTVL.

This clone was counted a single time. The chain links TRBV25-1 to TRBJ2-7; D ambiguous. Trimming took 3 bases from V and 7 from J, leaving 7 bases between them. The CDR3 sequence is 11 residues long. Germline values: CDR1 MGHDK, CDR2 SYGVNS. In nucleotides, the CDR3 is TGTGCCAGCAGTGAGAGCCGGGAGCAGTACTTC. Amino acid sequence: CASSESREQYF.

J is TRBJ2-5 and V is TRBV19, with 13 bases that match TRBD2. Germline V CDR1 and CDR2: LNHDA, SQIVND (reference sequence). V gave up 8 bases and J gave up 3 bases; unmatched junction bases: 6. The CDR3 is made up of 15 amino acids. The CDR3 sequence is CASSPLAGGEETQYF. In DNA, the CDR3 is TGTGCCAGTTCCCCACTAGCGGGAGGGGAAGAGACCCAGTACTTC.